The sequence of this T cell receptor (beta chain) was determined in a study of T cells after yellow fever vaccination. Study-wide context: Researchers used SMART-Seq v4 Ultra Low Input to prepare fractions that had low cell numbers. Study-wide results and limits: The day 0 sorted memory subsets showed almost all vaccine-responding clonotypes to be undetectable. The booster response re-showed most primary clones: around 97% CD4, approximately 85% CD8. Researchers cautioned that FACS-sorted repertoires could harbor abundant clonotypes contaminating from the bulk population.

This clonotype was detected ten times or more. TCRdb ran MiXCR on the 5' RACE reads and lists one entry per CDR3 protein. In the table there are 46,000 or so distinct CDR3 sequences, more than 6% of which are singletons. The specimen was PBMCs, either bulk or a sorted T-cell subset (CD4+, CD8+, memory, or dextramer-sorted; not recorded which), collected 45 days after the yellow fever booster vaccination. The clonotype comes from a man younger than 40 who received the YFV17D yellow fever vaccine.

As DNA, the CDR3 is TGCTCTCCCGGGCGGACAGCTCAAGAGACCCAGTACTTC. It specifies CSPGRTAQETQYF. The rearrangement links TRBV20-1 to TRBJ2-5; TRBD1 is a possible D gene (6 bases). This CDR3 spans 13 amino acids. Germline V lookup: CDR1 DFQATT, CDR2 SNEGSKA (reference sequence).